This T cell receptor (beta chain) was retrieved from a study of CD8+ T cells in alopecia areata. Background on the study: Patients received oral tofacitinib, 5 to 10 mg twice daily, for moderate-to-severe alopecia areata.

Obtained from alopecia areata patients were lesional scalp punch biopsies along with peripheral blood. Worth noting for this clone: Antigen: not known.

Extracted RNA was reverse transcribed, and the resulting cDNA served as sequencing template. Clones were sequenced by immunoSEQ multiplex PCR, and TCRdb holds only the in-frame ones, with some missing. The sample has over 150,000 clones, roughly 60% seen once. Findings and caveats of the study: An increase in clonality over normal scalp was evident in lesional scalp, especially alopecia totalis/universalis.

Germline CDR1 and CDR2: SGHTA and FQGNSA. V was cut by 4 bases and J by 0 bases, with 7 bases left in between. The CDR3 contains 13 residues. The TCR comes from a human donor with alopecia areata. J is TRBJ2-7 and V is TRBV7-2; D not certain. The starting material was CD4+ T cells sorted from blood, obtained at week 0. The CDR3 spells CASSSRISYEQYF. CDR3 DNA sequence: TGTGCCAGCAGCTCGAGGATCTCCTACGAGCAGTACTTC.